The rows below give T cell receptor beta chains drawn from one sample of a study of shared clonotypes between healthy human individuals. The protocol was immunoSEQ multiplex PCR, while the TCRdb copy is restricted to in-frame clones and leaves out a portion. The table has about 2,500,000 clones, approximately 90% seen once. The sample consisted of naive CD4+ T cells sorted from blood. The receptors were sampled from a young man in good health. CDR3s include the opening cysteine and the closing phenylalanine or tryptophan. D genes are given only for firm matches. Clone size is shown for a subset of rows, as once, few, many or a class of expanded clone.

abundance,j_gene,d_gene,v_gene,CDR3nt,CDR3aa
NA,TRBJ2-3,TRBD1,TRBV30,TGTGCCTGGACTACAGGGGTCCGGGGAGATACGCAGTATTTT,CAWTTGVRGDTQYF
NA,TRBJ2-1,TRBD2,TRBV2,TGTGCCAGCACCCCCTCCCCAACTAGCGGGAGTGGTCGGAATGAGCAGTTCTTC,CASTPSPTSGSGRNEQFF
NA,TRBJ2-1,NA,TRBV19,TGTGCCAGTAGCCCCAGCCAGGATCGGCAGTTCTTC,CASSPSQDRQFF
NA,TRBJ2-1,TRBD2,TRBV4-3,TGCGCCAGCAGCCAAGATCTAGCGGGGGGAACCTACAATGAGCAGTTCTTC,CASSQDLAGGTYNEQFF
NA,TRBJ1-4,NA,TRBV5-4,TGTGCCAGCAGCCCGCGGACGGATGCAACTAATGAAAAACTGTTTTTT,CASSPRTDATNEKLFF
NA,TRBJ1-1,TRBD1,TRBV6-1,TGTGCCAGCAGTAAGGGACAGGGTGGTTCCTCTGAAGCTTTCTTT,CASSKGQGGSSEAFF
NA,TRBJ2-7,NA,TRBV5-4,TGTGCCAGCAGCTTGGATGGGGGGCCCTACGAGCAGTACTTC,CASSLDGGPYEQYF
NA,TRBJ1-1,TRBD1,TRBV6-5,TGTGCCAGCAGTGGGGGACAGCCTATTGAAGCTTTCTTT,CASSGGQPIEAFF
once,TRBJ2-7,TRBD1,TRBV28,TGTGCCAGCAGTTCGACAGGGGGCTTAATTGGCGAGCAGTACTTC,CASSSTGGLIGEQYF
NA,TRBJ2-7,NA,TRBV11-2,TGTGCCAGCAGCTTAGGGTACCGGCCCTACGAGCAGTACTTC,CASSLGYRPYEQYF
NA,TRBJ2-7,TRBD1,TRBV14,TGTGCCAGCAGCCAAGAGGGACAGTTCTCCTACGAGCAGTACTTC,CASSQEGQFSYEQYF
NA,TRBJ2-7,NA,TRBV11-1,TGTGCCAGCACCAGGGACGGAAACTCCTACGAGCAGTACTTC,CASTRDGNSYEQYF
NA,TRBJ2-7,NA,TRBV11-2,TGTGCCAGCAGCTTAGGGTCAGTTGGGGAGCAGTACTTC,CASSLGSVGEQYF
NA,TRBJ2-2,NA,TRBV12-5,TGTGCTAGTGGTTACCCCCCCCCGGGAGTGACCGGGGAGCTGTTTTTT,CASGYPPPGVTGELFF
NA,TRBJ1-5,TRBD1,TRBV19,TGTGCCAGTAGTGCCCGGGACAGGGGTTACAATCAGCCCCAGCATTTT,CASSARDRGYNQPQHF
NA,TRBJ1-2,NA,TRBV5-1,TGCGCCAGCAGCTTGGGGACGGCGGGTTATGGCTACACCTTC,CASSLGTAGYGYTF
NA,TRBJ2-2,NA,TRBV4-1,TGCGCCAGCAGTGCCATCGGGGTCCGTTTCATCACCGGGGAGCTGTTTTTT,CASSAIGVRFITGELFF
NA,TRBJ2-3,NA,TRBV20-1,TGCAGTGCTAGAGGTCTATATACGCAGTATTTT,CSARGLYTQYF
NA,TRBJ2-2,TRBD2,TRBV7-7,TGTGCTAGCAGCTTTGCGGGAGGCACCACCGGGGAGCTGTTTTTT,CASSFAGGTTGELFF
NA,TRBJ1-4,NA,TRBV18,TGTGCCAGCTCACCTTCTAGGGGTGATGAAAAACTGTTTTTT,CASSPSRGDEKLFF
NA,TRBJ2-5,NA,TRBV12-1,TGTGCCAGCAGCCCAAAGACAGGGGGTAATGAGACCCAGTACTTC,CASSPKTGGNETQYF
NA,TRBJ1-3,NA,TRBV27,TGTGCCAGCAGTTTCAGGGTTGGAAACACCATATATTTT,CASSFRVGNTIYF
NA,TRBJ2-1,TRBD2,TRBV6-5,TGTGCCAGCAGGACTAGCGGGAGTTCAATCCATGAGCAGTTCTTC,CASRTSGSSIHEQFF
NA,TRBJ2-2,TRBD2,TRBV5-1,TGCGCCAGCAGCTTGTCGGGAGGGTACACCGGGGAGCTGTTTTTT,CASSLSGGYTGELFF
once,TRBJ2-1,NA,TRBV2,TGTGCCAGCATCACCCCAAGGTCCAGCTGGGACAATGAGCAGTTCTTC,CASITPRSSWDNEQFF
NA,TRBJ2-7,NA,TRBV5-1,TGCGCCAGCAGCCTGGACTTATCAGAGGGCTGGTACGAGCAGTACTTC,CASSLDLSEGWYEQYF
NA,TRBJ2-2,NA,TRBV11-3,TGTGCCAGCAGCTTAGAGGGTACCGGGGAGCTGTTTTTT,CASSLEGTGELFF
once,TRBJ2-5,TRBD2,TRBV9,TGTGCCAGCAGCCTCGAACGTGGGAGGGGTGAGACCCAGTACTTC,CASSLERGRGETQYF
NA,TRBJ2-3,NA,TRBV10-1,TGCGCCAGCAGTGAGTCGACAGGCGGATTCACAGATACGCAGTATTTT,CASSESTGGFTDTQYF
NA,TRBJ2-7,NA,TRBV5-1,TGCGCCAGCAGCTTGGGTGAGATCACGGCCGAGCAGTACTTC,CASSLGEITAEQYF
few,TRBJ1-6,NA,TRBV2,TGTGCCAGCAGGATGGGGGCAGGGGATTCACCCCTCCACTTT,CASRMGAGDSPLHF
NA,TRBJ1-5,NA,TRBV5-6,TGTGCCAGCAGCTTCGGCCACAATCAGCCCCAGCATTTT,CASSFGHNQPQHF
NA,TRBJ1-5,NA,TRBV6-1,TGTGCCAGCAGACAGGGTCTCGGTCAGCCCCAGCATTTT,CASRQGLGQPQHF
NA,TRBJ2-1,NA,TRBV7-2,TGTGCCAGCAGCTTAGCGGGAGCGGCGCAGTTCTTC,CASSLAGAAQFF
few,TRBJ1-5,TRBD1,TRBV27,TGTGCCAGCAGCACCACGGACAGGGGGTTTAGCAATCAGCCCCAGCATTTT,CASSTTDRGFSNQPQHF
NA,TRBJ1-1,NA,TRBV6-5,TGTGCCAGCAGTTACACCGATAACACTGAAGCTTTCTTT,CASSYTDNTEAFF
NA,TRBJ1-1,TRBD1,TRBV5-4,TGTGCCAGCAGCCCCATGGACAGGGGTCGCGCTTTCTTT,CASSPMDRGRAFF
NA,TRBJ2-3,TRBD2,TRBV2,TGTGCCAGCAGTGGCGCCCTAGGACTAGCGGGAGGAGATACGCAGTATTTT,CASSGALGLAGGDTQYF
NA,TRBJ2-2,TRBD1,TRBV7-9,TGTGCCAGCAGCTTGGCTTATACAGGGGGAGGCACCGGGGAGCTGTTTTTT,CASSLAYTGGGTGELFF
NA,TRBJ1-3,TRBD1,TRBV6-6,TGTGCCAGCAGTAGACAGACAGGGGCCGGAAACACCATATATTTT,CASSRQTGAGNTIYF
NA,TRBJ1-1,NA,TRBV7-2,TGTGCCAGCAGCCCAAGCTGGGCGTTCATGAACACTGAAGCTTTCTTT,CASSPSWAFMNTEAFF
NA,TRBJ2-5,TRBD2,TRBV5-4,TGTGCCAGCAGGAGGGGGGGGACTAGCGGGATTGAGACCCAGTACTTC,CASRRGGTSGIETQYF
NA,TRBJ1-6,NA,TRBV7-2,TGTGCCAGCAGCTTATCCGAGTGGGGGGGGGATCGTTCACCCCTCCACTTT,CASSLSEWGGDRSPLHF
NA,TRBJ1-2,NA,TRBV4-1,TGCGCCAGCAGCCCAGATCCTACAGGATCCTGGGGGGGCTACACCTTC,CASSPDPTGSWGGYTF
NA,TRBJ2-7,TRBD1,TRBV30,TGTGCCTGGAGTTCCGGGACAGGGATCTACGAGCAGTACTTC,CAWSSGTGIYEQYF
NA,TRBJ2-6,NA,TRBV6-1,TGTGCCAGCAGTGAGGGTTTGTACCACTCTGGGGCCAACGTCCTGACTTTC,CASSEGLYHSGANVLTF
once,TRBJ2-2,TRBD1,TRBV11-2,TGTGCCAGCAGCTCCAGGGGGCTCTGGGAGCTGTTTTTT,CASSSRGLWELFF